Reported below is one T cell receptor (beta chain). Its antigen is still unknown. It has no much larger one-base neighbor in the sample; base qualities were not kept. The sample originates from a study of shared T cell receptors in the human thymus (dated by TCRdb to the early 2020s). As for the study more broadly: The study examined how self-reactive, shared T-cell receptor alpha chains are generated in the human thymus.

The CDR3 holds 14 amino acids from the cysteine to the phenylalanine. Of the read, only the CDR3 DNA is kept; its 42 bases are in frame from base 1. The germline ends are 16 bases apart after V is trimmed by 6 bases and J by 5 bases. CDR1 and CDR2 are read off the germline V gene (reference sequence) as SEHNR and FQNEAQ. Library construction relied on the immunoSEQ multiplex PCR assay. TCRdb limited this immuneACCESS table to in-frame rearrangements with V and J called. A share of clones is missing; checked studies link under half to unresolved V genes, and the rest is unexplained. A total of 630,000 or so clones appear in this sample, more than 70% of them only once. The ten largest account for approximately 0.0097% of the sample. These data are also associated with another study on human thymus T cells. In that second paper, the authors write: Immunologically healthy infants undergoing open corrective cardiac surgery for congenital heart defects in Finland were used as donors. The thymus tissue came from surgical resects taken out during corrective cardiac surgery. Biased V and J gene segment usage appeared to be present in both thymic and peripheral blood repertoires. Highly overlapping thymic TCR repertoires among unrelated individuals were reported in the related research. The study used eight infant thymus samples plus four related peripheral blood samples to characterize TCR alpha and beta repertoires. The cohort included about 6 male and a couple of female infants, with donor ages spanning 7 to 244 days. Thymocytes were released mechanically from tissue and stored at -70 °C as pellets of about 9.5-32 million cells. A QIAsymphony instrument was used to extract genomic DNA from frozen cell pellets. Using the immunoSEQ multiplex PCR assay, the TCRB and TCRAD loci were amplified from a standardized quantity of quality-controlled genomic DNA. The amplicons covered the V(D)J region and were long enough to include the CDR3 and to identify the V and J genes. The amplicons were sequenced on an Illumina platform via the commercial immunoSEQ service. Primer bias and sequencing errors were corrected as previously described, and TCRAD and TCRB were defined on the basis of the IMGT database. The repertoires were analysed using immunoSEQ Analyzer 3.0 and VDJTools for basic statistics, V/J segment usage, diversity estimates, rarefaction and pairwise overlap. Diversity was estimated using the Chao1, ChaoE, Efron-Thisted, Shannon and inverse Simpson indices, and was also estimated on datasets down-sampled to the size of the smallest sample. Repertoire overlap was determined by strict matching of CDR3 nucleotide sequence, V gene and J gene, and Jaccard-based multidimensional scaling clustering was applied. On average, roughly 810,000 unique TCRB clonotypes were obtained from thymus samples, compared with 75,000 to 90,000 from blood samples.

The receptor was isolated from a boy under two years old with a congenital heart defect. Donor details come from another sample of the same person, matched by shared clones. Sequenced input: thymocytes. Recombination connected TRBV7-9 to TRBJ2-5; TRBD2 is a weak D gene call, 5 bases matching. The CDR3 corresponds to CASRQRPSGETQYF. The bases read TGTGCCAGCAGACAAAGGCCATCGGGGGAGACCCAGTACTTC.